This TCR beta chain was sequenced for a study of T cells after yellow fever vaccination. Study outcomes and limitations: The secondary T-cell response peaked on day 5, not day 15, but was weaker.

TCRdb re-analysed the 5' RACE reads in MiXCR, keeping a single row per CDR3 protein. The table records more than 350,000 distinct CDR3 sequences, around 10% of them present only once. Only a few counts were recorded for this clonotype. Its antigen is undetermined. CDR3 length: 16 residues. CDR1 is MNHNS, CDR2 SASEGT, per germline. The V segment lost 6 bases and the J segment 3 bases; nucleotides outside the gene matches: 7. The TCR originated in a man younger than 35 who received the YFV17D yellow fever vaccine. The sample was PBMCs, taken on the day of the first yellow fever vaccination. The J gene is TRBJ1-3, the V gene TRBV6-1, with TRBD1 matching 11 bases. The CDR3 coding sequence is TGTGCCAGCAGCCGCGGGACAGGGGGTTTTGGAAACACCATATATTTT. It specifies CASSRGTGGFGNTIYF.